Below are 27 T cell receptor beta chains sequenced from a single sample in a study of blood T cells in healthy people across ages. For the second PCR, which ran for about 7 to 12 cycles, a sample-barcoded 5' primer and a J-beta primer mix were used. Using its own MiXCR run on the 5' RACE reads, TCRdb lists one record per CDR3 protein. Of around 1,900,000 distinct CDR3 sequences detected, around 40% appear once; the ten largest clones hold about 23%. Sequencing was done on a sample of blood. These receptors came from a human donor in good health.

The chain links TRBV20-1 to TRBJ1-2; D may be TRBD1 (6 bases). CDR1 DFQATT and CDR2 SNEGSKA come from the germline V gene (reference sequence). Deletions cut 3 bases from V and 4 bases from J, with 12 bases between. The CDR3 has 13 residues. In DNA form, the CDR3 reads TGCAGTGCTAGGGACAGCTATACCTATGGCTACACCTTC. Encoded protein: CSARDSYTYGYTF.

The table lists this clonotype with many counts. This chain connects TRBV29-1 to TRBJ2-7; D is unresolved. The V end lost 5 bases, the J end lost 2 bases, and 19 bases lay between the germline ends. Germline V lookup: CDR1 SQVTM, CDR2 ANQGSEA. The CDR3 is 15 amino acids. The CDR3 is CSVSPHNSDTYEQYF. CDR3 nucleotides: TGCAGCGTTTCCCCCCACAACTCAGATACCTACGAGCAGTACTTC.

This clonotype was recorded a few times. The chain combines TRBV13 with TRBJ2-4; D not resolved. The DNA end lines up better with TRBJ2-7; the J call may be wrong. Germline V gives CDR1 PRHDT, CDR2 FYEKMQ (reference sequence). The CDR3 has 15 amino acids. CDR3 sequence reads: CASSTSGLGPYEQYF. In DNA form, the CDR3 reads TGTGCCAGCAGCACCTCGGGCCTAGGGCCCTACGAGCAGTACTTC.

In its sample, this clonotype was seen a few times. Written as DNA, the CDR3 is TGTGCCAGCATGCAGGCACCCGGATCCTACGAGCAGTACTTC. This gives the protein CASMQAPGSYEQYF. V is TRBV2 and J is TRBJ2-4; D uncertain. TRBJ2-7 explains the end of the DNA better; the J call may be wrong. The CDR3 totals 14 residues. Germline V CDR1 and CDR2: SNHLY, FYNNEI.

Ten or more counts support this clonotype. The CDR3 region is CSASGGLDTEAFF. CDR3 DNA sequence: TGCAGTGCTAGCGGGGGGTTGGACACTGAAGCTTTCTTT. The chain employs TRBV20-1 and TRBJ1-1; a possible D gene is TRBD1 (5 bases). The ends were cut back, 3 bases at V and 3 bases at J, with 11 bases in the middle. The germline V gene has CDR1 DFQATT and CDR2 SNEGSKA (reference sequence). This CDR3 contains 13 residues.

J is TRBJ2-3 and V is TRBV9; D ambiguous. The CDR3 consists of 15 residues. Germline CDR1 and CDR2: SGDLS and YYNGEE. V lost 5 bases, J lost 4 bases, and 17 bases lay in between. For the CDR3, the DNA is TGTGCCAGCAGGGGTGACCTTGAGAGACCAGATACGCAGTATTTT. Translation gives CASRGDLERPDTQYF.

This clonotype was seen once. The J gene is TRBJ2-7, the V gene TRBV5-1; D is perhaps TRBD1 (6 bases). Trimming stripped 4 bases from V and 6 bases from J, with 14 bases between. This CDR3 is built from 13 residues. Germline lookup yields CDR1 SGHRS and CDR2 YFSETQ. CDR3 protein: CASSRDTTCEQYF. CDR3 sequence (DNA): TGCGCCAGCAGCAGGGACACTACCTGCGAGCAGTACTTC.

The genes are TRBV20-1 and TRBJ2-3; the D gene could be TRBD1 or TRBD2 (5 bases each). V was trimmed by 1 base and J by 8 bases, leaving 16 bases between them. Germline CDR1 DFQATT, CDR2 SNEGSKA (reference sequence). This CDR3 comprises 14 residues. CDR3 loop: CSARGGTPGGTQYF. For the CDR3, the DNA is TGCAGTGCTAGAGGGGGGACCCCAGGCGGTACGCAGTATTTT.

This chain connects TRBV19 to TRBJ1-2; 10 bases line up with TRBD1. Germline-derived CDR1 and CDR2 are LNHDA and SQIVND (reference sequence). Trimming cost V 4 bases and J 3 bases; bases outside gene matches: 5. This CDR3 contains 15 residues. DNA for the CDR3: TGTGCCAGTAGTACCGGACAGGGGGTAGACTATGGCTACACCTTC. Translation: CASSTGQGVDYGYTF. The whole variable domain, remainder taken from reference TRBV19 and TRBJ1-2, is DGGITQSPKYLFRKEGQNVTLSCEQNLNHDAMYWYRQDPGQGLRLIYYSQIVNDFQKGDIAEGYSVSREKKESFPLTVTSAQKNPTAFYLCASSTGQGVDYGYTFGSGTRLTVV.

The table lists this clonotype with many counts. V gene TRBV20-1 combines with J gene TRBJ2-4; TRBD1 matches 8 bases. The germline CDR1 and CDR2 sequences are DFQATT and SNEGSKA (reference sequence). The CDR3 sequence is 13 residues long. The V and J ends lost 2 bases and 8 bases, in that order; junction bases with no gene match: 5. This chain's CDR3 is CSARQGALDIQYF. CDR3 coding DNA: TGCAGTGCTAGACAGGGGGCCTTAGACATTCAGTACTTC.

The chain combines TRBV3-1 with TRBJ1-1, with D perhaps matching TRBD1 (6 bases). This CDR3 comprises 16 residues. Germline V gene data show CDR1 as LGHDT and CDR2 as YNNKEL (reference sequence). V was clipped by 4 bases and J by 4 bases, with 19 bases between them. CDR3 nucleotide sequence: TGTGCCAGCAGCCCGGACAGCGGTTTTATGGGCACTGAAGCTTTCTTT. Its translation is CASSPDSGFMGTEAFF.

As to this clonotype: The junction does not match germline at one end; this may be a read error. The chain joins TRBV7-9 to TRBJ1-1, with a possible D match to TRBD1 (6 bases). This CDR3 has 14 residues. Germline V gives CDR1 SEHNR, CDR2 FQNEAQ (reference sequence). The CDR3 region is CASSSQGPNSEAFF. The CDR3 nucleotides read TGTGCCAGCAGCTCACAGGGCCCGAACAGTGAAGCTTTCTTT.

V and J are TRBV5-1 and TRBJ1-1; no clear D gene. Germline CDR1 SGHRS, CDR2 YFSETQ. CDR3 length: 13 residues. V was trimmed by 4 bases and J by 3 bases, leaving 10 bases between them. The CDR3 DNA sequence: TGCGCCAGCAGCCCCCAGGCCGACACTGAAGCTTTCTTT. It codes for CASSPQADTEAFF.

The J gene is TRBJ2-7, the V gene TRBV6-2 or TRBV6-3; TRBD2 is a possible D gene (6 bases). Germline V gene lookup returns CDR1 MNHEY and CDR2 SVGEGT. Trimming stripped 1 base from V and 2 bases from J, with 12 bases between. The CDR3 length is 15 residues. The CDR3 DNA is TGTGCCAGCAGTTACTGGTCGGGGGACGCCTACGAGCAGTACTTC. Encoded protein: CASSYWSGDAYEQYF.

V gene TRBV6-6 combines with J gene TRBJ2-1; 9 bases fit TRBD1. CDR3 length equals 16 residues. Trimming at V came to 5 bases and at J to 4 bases, leaving 9 bases not matched to a gene. Looked up from germline, CDR1 is MNHNY and CDR2 is SVGAGI (reference sequence). As DNA, the CDR3 is TGTGCCAGCAGTGGGCGTCCGGGACAGGGATACAATGAGCAGTTCTTC. Residues: CASSGRPGQGYNEQFF.

This clonotype was found a few times. J is TRBJ2-1 and V is TRBV4-3; D might be TRBD1 or TRBD2, each matching 5 bases. The V gene's germline CDR1 is LGHNA and CDR2 YSLEER. There are 14 residues in the CDR3. The germline V and J ends were trimmed by 0 bases and 5 bases, with 8 bases remaining between them. Written as DNA, the CDR3 is TGCGCCAGCAGCCAAGATGGGACCAACAATGAGCAGTTCTTC. Its translation: CASSQDGTNNEQFF.

This clonotype was seen a few times. The chain combines TRBV29-1 with TRBJ2-2; 9 nucleotides agree with TRBD2. CDR1 is SQVTM, CDR2 ANQGSEA, per germline. This CDR3 contains 16 residues. V dropped 1 base and J dropped 5; count of bases not matched to a gene: 8. CDR3 bases: TGCAGCGTTGAAGTTTCTGGTCTAGCGGGGACCGGGGAGCTGTTTTTT. Translating gives CSVEVSGLAGTGELFF.

The V and J genes are TRBV20-1 and TRBJ2-3; 7 bases line up with TRBD1. This CDR3 is built from 12 residues. CDR1 is DFQATT, CDR2 SNEGSKA, per germline (reference sequence). The CDR3 DNA reads TGCAGCCTGGGACAGCTCACAGATACGCAGTATTTT. It encodes CSLGQLTDTQYF.

The chain links TRBV2 to TRBJ2-4; possible D gene TRBD2, 6 bases. The CDR3 has 13 amino acids. Germline V gives CDR1 SNHLY, CDR2 FYNNEI. The V end lost 8 bases, the J end lost 9 bases, and 17 bases lay between the germline ends. The CDR3 bases are TGTGCCAGCTCCCGTGGAGGGGATAGCATTCAGTACTTC. Residues: CASSRGGDSIQYF.

In this sample, this clonotype turned up a few times. The chain joins TRBV20-1 to TRBJ2-1, with D unclear. This CDR3 is built from 10 residues. Germline CDR1 DFQATT, CDR2 SNEGSKA (reference sequence). V was trimmed by 3 bases and J by 9 bases, leaving 6 bases between them. The CDR3 DNA is TGCAGTGCTAGGTCTGGTGAGCAGTTCTTC. Translated: CSARSGEQFF.

This chain uses TRBV6-2 or TRBV6-3 with TRBJ2-4; D unresolved. CDR3 length: 14 amino acids. The germline V gene has CDR1 MNHEY and CDR2 SVGEGT. Trimming removed 7 bases at V and 1 base at J, with 11 bases between. The CDR3 reads CASTGILAKNIQYF. The CDR3 coding sequence is TGTGCCAGCACTGGTATCCTGGCCAAAAACATTCAGTACTTC.

The chain uses TRBV20-1 and TRBJ2-7; D is ambiguous. This CDR3 has 12 amino acids. Germline CDR1 DFQATT, CDR2 SNEGSKA (reference sequence). V lost 2 bases, J lost 4 bases, and 9 bases lay in between. CDR3 region: CSARSANYEQYF. The CDR3 bases are TGCAGTGCTAGATCCGCAAATTACGAGCAGTACTTC.

This clonotype was counted a few times. The chain uses TRBV5-1 and TRBJ2-5, with 9 bases aligning to TRBD2. The CDR3 runs to 14 residues. Looked up from germline, CDR1 is SGHRS and CDR2 is YFSETQ. The ends lost 4 bases at V and 3 bases at J; junction bases unmatched: 4. This CDR3 reads CASSTSGGKETQYF. As DNA, the CDR3 is TGCGCCAGCAGCACCAGCGGGGGGAAAGAGACCCAGTACTTC.

This clonotype has only a few counts. At one end, the junction sequence differs from germline, possibly due to a read error. This chain uses TRBV7-2 with TRBJ2-7; 9 bases are a match to TRBD2. This CDR3 has 14 amino acids. Germline loops: CDR1 SGHTA, CDR2 FQGNSA. The CDR3 region has the DNA TGTGCCAGCAACTTAGCGGGGGCCGCCTACGAGCAGTACTTC. This gives the protein CASNLAGAAYEQYF.

The J gene is TRBJ1-5, the V gene TRBV24-1; D might be TRBD1 (6 bases). V dropped 9 bases and J dropped 7 bases, with 27 bases sitting between them. The germline V gene has CDR1 KGHDR and CDR2 SFDVKD. CDR3 length: 17 amino acids. The CDR3, as DNA: TGTGCCACCGTTGCACAGGGCTCACCAGCCCAGTTCCAGCCCCAGCATTTT. It codes for CATVAQGSPAQFQPQHF.

The V and J genes are TRBV4-3 and TRBJ1-5; D call uncertain. The CDR3 runs to 14 residues. Looked up from germline, CDR1 is LGHNA and CDR2 is YSLEER. Trimming stripped 1 base from V and 5 bases from J, with 9 bases between. For the CDR3, the DNA is TGCGCCAGCAGCCAAGGGGTCGGCCATCAGCCCCAGCATTTT. Its protein product is CASSQGVGHQPQHF.

This clonotype has only a few counts. The chain carries TRBV6-2 or TRBV6-3 and TRBJ2-7; D could derive from TRBD1 or TRBD2 (6 bases each). This CDR3 region has 16 residues. Germline V gene sequence: CDR1 MNHEY, CDR2 SVGEGT. V gave up 6 bases and J gave up 2 bases, with 20 bases separating them. The CDR3 region has the DNA TGTGCCAGCAGCTACCCGGATCGGGGGCCCCCCTACGAGCAGTACTTC. As protein: CASSYPDRGPPYEQYF.